What follows are 5 T cell receptor beta chains derived from one specimen sequenced in a study of blood T cell repertoires in COVID-19. The data were produced by immunoSEQ multiplex PCR, yet TCRdb's version contains in-frame clones alone and is incomplete. This sample carries fewer than 700,000 clones, 85% to 90% of them seen once, and the ten largest clones take 7.5% to 9%. Sequences were obtained from peripheral blood. These receptors all come from a woman between 45 and 65 years old with COVID-19, enrolled during active disease.

CDR3 in DNA: TGCGCCAGCAGCCAGAGGGAGGGAGATGGCTACACCTTC. This sequence encodes CASSQREGDGYTF. The chain combines TRBV5-1 with TRBJ1-2; D unresolved. CDR1 and CDR2 from the germline V gene are SGHRS and YFSETQ. The CDR3 has 13 residues. V was pared by 4 bases and J by 6 bases, with 13 bases between.

The V call is TRBV7-3, the J call TRBJ1-4, with TRBD1 matching 7 bases. The CDR3 has 14 residues. Unmatched junction bases numbered 8, after V lost 8 bases and J lost 5 bases. Germline CDR1 SGHTA, CDR2 FQGTGA. The CDR3 bases are TGTGCCAGCCTCGTAGGGACAGAAAATGAAAAACTGTTTTTT. It is translated as CASLVGTENEKLFF.

This clone occurred once. V usage is TRBV19 and J usage is TRBJ2-2, with 8 bases lining up with TRBD1. The V segment lost 5 bases and the J segment 7 bases; nucleotides outside the gene matches: 12. The germline gives CDR1 LNHDA, CDR2 SQIVND (reference sequence). The CDR3 sequence is 16 residues long. CDR3 in amino acids: CASSARTGSKVGELFF. CDR3 in DNA: TGTGCCAGTAGTGCCCGGACAGGGAGTAAGGTCGGGGAGCTGTTTTTT. Full variable domain (outside the CDR3, taken from reference TRBV19 and TRBJ2-2): DGGITQSPKYLFRKEGQNVTLSCEQNLNHDAMYWYRQDPGQGLRLIYYSQIVNDFQKGDIAEGYSVSREKKESFPLTVTSAQKNPTAFYLCASSARTGSKVGELFFGEGSRLTVL.

The chain recombines TRBV5-4 with TRBJ1-1; no firm D call. This CDR3 contains 15 residues. Per the germline V gene, CDR1 is SGHNT and CDR2 is YYREEE (reference sequence). V was pared by 0 bases and J by 3 bases, with 12 bases between. The CDR3 loop is CASSLAKRGDTEAFF. CDR3 DNA sequence: TGTGCCAGCAGCTTGGCTAAGCGGGGAGACACTGAAGCTTTCTTT.

This sequence joins TRBV2 and TRBJ2-3, with D unclear. In germline, CDR1 is SNHLY, CDR2 FYNNEI. The CDR3 runs to 16 residues. Trimming removed 0 bases at V and 1 base at J, with 11 bases between. The CDR3 sequence: CASSEAVTVRTDTQYF. The CDR3 DNA follows: TGTGCCAGCAGTGAAGCGGTCACAGTCCGCACAGATACGCAGTATTTT.